This TCR beta chain was captured by sequencing in a study of PD-1 blockade in mismatch repair-deficient tumors. Study summary: Enrolled about 2012-2016, patients had progressing, pretreated mismatch repair-deficient cancers of around twelve types.

Some clones are missing from TCRdb's copy, which holds only in-frame ones; the method was immunoSEQ multiplex PCR. This table holds more than 90,000 clones, around 80% found once. CDR3 length: 12 amino acids. Looked up from germline, CDR1 is SQVTM and CDR2 is ANQGSEA. Trimming left V 2 bases short and J 2 bases short, with 5 bases between. All patients were mismatch repair deficient, assessed by either PCR or immunohistochemistry. Regarding the study as a whole: Rapid post-treatment expansion, then contraction, generally preceding radiologic response, marked tumor-resident clones.

A word on this clone: Its antigen is unidentified.

The source of this sequence is an adult with mismatch repair-deficient cancer. This material consisted of peripheral blood, taken 60 weeks after starting pembrolizumab. The genes are TRBV29-1 and TRBJ2-3; D not resolved. CDR3 in amino acids: CSVELDTDTQYF. The CDR3 DNA sequence: TGCAGCGTTGAACTGGACACAGATACGCAGTATTTT.